Following are 24 T cell receptor beta chains from one sample sequenced in a study of cytomegalovirus exposure and HLA in healthy donors. Some clones are missing from TCRdb's copy, which holds only in-frame ones; the method was immunoSEQ multiplex PCR. The sample yields around 70,000 clones, around 95% seen once. Sequenced input: PBMCs. The receptor source for this set is a woman aged 18-29 years in good health and CMV-seronegative.

The chain employs TRBV4-1 and TRBJ1-1; 7 nucleotides line up with TRBD1. The CDR3 extends over 13 amino acids. Trimming cost V 4 bases and J 1 base; bases outside gene matches: 0. Germline lookup yields CDR1 MGHRA and CDR2 YSYEKL. The CDR3 sequence is CASSRTGNTEAFF. CDR3 sequence (DNA): TGCGCCAGCAGCCGGACAGGGAACACTGAAGCTTTCTTT.

The rearrangement links TRBV5-6 to TRBJ1-2; tentatively, D is TRBD1 (5 bases). Trimming removed 4 bases from V and 4 bases from J, with 14 bases in between. The CDR3 length is 14 residues. Germline V lookup: CDR1 SGHDT, CDR2 YYEEEE. In DNA, the CDR3 is TGTGCCAGCAGCCGACGGGAGGGGATCTATGGCTACACCTTC. Translating it yields CASSRREGIYGYTF.

This clone has just a few counts. The V call is TRBV28, the J call TRBJ1-2; tentatively, D is TRBD1 (6 bases). In germline, CDR1 is MDHEN, CDR2 SYDVKM. V was clipped by 3 bases and J by 8 bases, with 10 bases between them. This CDR3 is 12 amino acids long. The CDR3, as DNA: TGTGCCAGCAGTTTCAGGGGAAGCGGCTACACCTTC. Translated, it gives CASSFRGSGYTF.

V gene TRBV2 combines with J gene TRBJ2-2; possibly TRBD1 for D (6 bases). The length of the CDR3 is 14 residues. CDR1 is SNHLY, CDR2 FYNNEI, per germline. The ends were cut back, 1 base at V and 6 bases at J, with 9 bases in the middle. DNA for the CDR3: TGTGCCAGCAGTGAAGGATACAGGGCCGGGGAGCTGTTTTTT. Residues: CASSEGYRAGELFF. The whole variable domain, remainder taken from reference TRBV2 and TRBJ2-2, is EPEVTQTPSHQVTQMGQEVILRCVPISNHLYFYWYRQILGQKVEFLVSFYNNEISEKSEIFDDQFSVERPDGSNFTLKIRSTKLEDSAMYFCASSEGYRAGELFFGEGSRLTVL.

This clone showed up just once. The V gene is TRBV5-5, the J gene TRBJ1-4, with 9 bases fitting TRBD1. V was pared by 3 bases and J by 4 bases, with 1 base of the junction left unmatched. The CDR3 loop spans 14 amino acids. Germline V lookup: CDR1 SGHKS, CDR2 YYEKEE (reference sequence). The CDR3 sequence is CASSSGQGNEKLFF. The CDR3 DNA is TGTGCCAGCAGCTCGGGACAGGGTAATGAAAAACTGTTTTTT.

The V gene is TRBV28, the J gene TRBJ1-2; D is unclear. Germline V gene data show CDR1 as MDHEN and CDR2 as SYDVKM. V was pared by 4 bases and J by 4 bases, with 13 bases between. The CDR3 contains 14 residues. The CDR3 reads CASSSVTFPYGYTF. The CDR3 DNA reads TGTGCCAGCAGTTCGGTAACTTTCCCCTATGGCTACACCTTC.

The J gene is TRBJ1-2, the V gene TRBV6-6, with D tentatively TRBD1 (5 bases). The V gene's germline CDR1 is MNHNY and CDR2 SVGAGI (reference sequence). The CDR3 covers 15 residues. The V end was cut by 0 bases, the J end by 1 base, with 9 bases between. The CDR3 here is CASSYSRQGNYGYTF. The DNA for the CDR3 is TGTGCCAGCAGTTACTCCCGGCAGGGTAACTATGGCTACACCTTC.

The chain recombines TRBV6-1 with TRBJ2-7; tentative D call: TRBD2 (7 bases). Deletions cut 3 bases from V and 3 bases from J, with 18 bases between. Germline CDR1 and CDR2: MNHNS and SASEGT. This CDR3 spans 16 amino acids. The CDR3 DNA reads as TGTGCCAGCAGTGAGGGATTAGTAAGGGGGGGCTACGAGCAGTACTTC. Protein product: CASSEGLVRGGYEQYF.

V and J are TRBV7-9 and TRBJ2-5, with D uncertain. This CDR3 has 14 residues. V lost 2 bases, J lost 3 bases, and 10 bases lay in between. Per germline, CDR1 SEHNR and CDR2 FQNEAQ (reference sequence). CDR3 protein: CASSLSTPEETQYF. The CDR3 DNA reads as TGTGCCAGCAGCTTAAGCACCCCGGAAGAGACCCAGTACTTC.

The chain carries TRBV30 and TRBJ2-7; 9 bases line up with TRBD2. Losses at the gene ends were 5 bases for V and 1 base for J; bases not matched to a gene: 3. From germline, CDR1 is GTSNPN and CDR2 SVGIG (reference sequence). This CDR3 spans 13 amino acids. The CDR3 spells CAWRAGGSYEQYF. The CDR3 DNA follows: TGTGCCTGGCGAGCGGGGGGTTCCTACGAGCAGTACTTC.

This clone was recorded once. J is TRBJ2-1 and V is TRBV27; 8 nucleotides line up with TRBD2. Germline V gene data show CDR1 as MNHEY and CDR2 as SMNVEV (reference sequence). V was clipped by 5 bases and J by 4 bases; unmatched bases: 7. The CDR3 consists of 15 residues. The DNA of the CDR3 is TGTGCCAGCAGTATAATAGCGGGGAGATACAATGAGCAGTTCTTC. Translation: CASSIIAGRYNEQFF.

This rearrangement joins TRBV6-1 to TRBJ1-1, with 8 bases that match TRBD1. Looked up from germline, CDR1 is MNHNS and CDR2 is SASEGT. V trimming: 5 bases; J trimming: 5 bases; junction bases outside the gene matches: 7. The CDR3 consists of 14 residues. CDR3 sequence (DNA): TGTGCCAGCAGTTTTACAGGGGGAAGTACTGAAGCTTTCTTT. Translation: CASSFTGGSTEAFF.

J is TRBJ1-3 and V is TRBV4-3, with TRBD1 as a possible D gene (6 bases). CDR1 and CDR2 (germline): LGHNA, YSLEER. V dropped 3 bases and J dropped 0 bases, with 12 bases sitting between them. This CDR3 is built from 16 residues. CDR3 sequence reads: CASSHAGTSSGNTIYF. The CDR3 DNA follows: TGCGCCAGCAGCCATGCCGGGACAAGCTCTGGAAACACCATATATTTT.

V is TRBV6-5 and J is TRBJ2-7; unclear D gene. V lost 0 bases and J lost 6, with 12 bases in between. The CDR3 runs to 14 residues. Germline CDR1 reads MNHEY; CDR2 reads SVGAGI. The CDR3 bases are TGTGCCAGCAGTTACTCCACGGAACCGGGCGAGCAGTACTTC. This sequence encodes CASSYSTEPGEQYF.

V is TRBV7-2 and J is TRBJ2-1, with D possibly matching TRBD1 (7 bases). The V end lost 4 bases, the J end lost 3 bases, and 13 bases lay between the germline ends. CDR1 is SGHTA, CDR2 FQGNSA, per germline. The CDR3 contains 15 residues. The CDR3 sequence: CASSWTRGVYNEQFF. The CDR3 region has the DNA TGTGCCAGCAGCTGGACCAGGGGGGTCTACAATGAGCAGTTCTTC.

This chain links TRBV9 with TRBJ1-4; D may be TRBD1 (6 bases). CDR3 length: 15 residues. Deletions cut 4 bases from V and 5 bases from J, with 15 bases between. The germline V gene has CDR1 SGDLS and CDR2 YYNGEE. CDR3 nucleotide sequence: TGTGCCAGCAGCCCCGTGGACAGCCTCAATGAAAAACTGTTTTTT. Its translation: CASSPVDSLNEKLFF.

J is TRBJ1-1 and V is TRBV5-1; the D gene is possibly TRBD1 (5 bases). Germline CDR1 reads SGHRS; CDR2 reads YFSETQ. The CDR3 covers 15 residues. With 1 base removed from V and 1 base from J, the gap between germline ends came to 11 bases. The CDR3 here is CASSLSGHRNTEAFF. The CDR3 DNA reads TGCGCCAGCAGCTTGAGTGGACACAGGAACACTGAAGCTTTCTTT.

The V gene is TRBV30, the J gene TRBJ1-4; a possible D gene is TRBD1 (6 bases). This CDR3 has 16 amino acids. The ends were cut back, 3 bases at V and 4 bases at J, with 18 bases in the middle. CDR1 is GTSNPN, CDR2 SVGIG, per germline (reference sequence). CDR3 nucleotide sequence: TGTGCCTGGAGACAATTTAGGGGGGGGATTAATGAAAAACTGTTTTTT. It yields the protein CAWRQFRGGINEKLFF.

The CDR3: CASRSSGNSNQPQHF. The CDR3 bases are TGTGCCAGTAGATCATCCGGGAATAGCAATCAGCCCCAGCATTTT. This chain connects TRBV19 to TRBJ1-5, with D unresolved. CDR1 is LNHDA, CDR2 SQIVND, per germline (reference sequence). The CDR3 contains 15 residues. Trimming cost V 6 bases and J 0 bases, with 12 bases left between them.

The chain joins TRBV7-3 to TRBJ1-3, with unresolved D. Germline V gene data show CDR1 as SGHTA and CDR2 as FQGTGA. Trimming shortened V by 2 bases and J by 2 bases, and 10 bases separated the two germline ends. The CDR3 extends over 15 amino acids. The CDR3 DNA reads TGTGCCAGCAGCTTACGGTCTTCACCTGGAAACACCATATATTTT. Translation: CASSLRSSPGNTIYF.

V usage is TRBV7-3 and J usage is TRBJ1-1; 8 positions agree with TRBD1. The CDR3 totals 14 residues. V lost 4 bases and J lost 2; bases outside the gene matches: 3. From germline, CDR1 is SGHTA and CDR2 FQGTGA. CDR3 sequence reads: CASSSTGDNTEAFF. CDR3 in DNA: TGTGCCAGCAGCTCGACAGGGGACAACACTGAAGCTTTCTTT. Full variable domain (missing parts from reference TRBV7-3 and TRBJ1-1): GAGVSQTPSNKVTEKGKYVELRCDPISGHTALYWYRQSLGQGPEFLIYFQGTGAADDSGLPNDRFFAVRPEGSVSTLKIQRTERGDSAVYLCASSSTGDNTEAFFGQGTRLTVV.

The J gene is TRBJ2-7, the V gene TRBV27; D is unresolved. In germline, CDR1 is MNHEY, CDR2 SMNVEV (reference sequence). The CDR3 runs to 12 residues. V was shortened by 3 bases and J by 7 bases, with 10 bases between the two germline ends. Here the CDR3 reads CASSFGLREQYF. CDR3 coding DNA: TGTGCCAGCAGTTTTGGCCTGCGGGAGCAGTACTTC.

V and J are TRBV2 and TRBJ1-6; 9 bases align to TRBD1. Germline V lookup: CDR1 SNHLY, CDR2 FYNNEI. Trimming took 2 bases from V and 9 from J; bases not matched to a gene: 5. This CDR3 region has 15 residues. The CDR3 here is CASSERDRVISPLHF. The CDR3 DNA is TGTGCCAGCAGTGAAAGGGACAGGGTAATTTCACCCCTCCACTTT.

This clone appeared a single time. The gene calls are TRBV19 and TRBJ1-1, with D possibly TRBD1 on 5 matching bases. From germline, CDR1 is LNHDA and CDR2 SQIVND (reference sequence). The CDR3 length is 16 residues. Trimming pared 6 bases from V and 4 bases from J, leaving 21 bases between. CDR3 sequence (DNA): TGTGCCAGTAGCCAACCGACAGACCGAAGGGGCACTGAAGCTTTCTTT. Translated, it gives CASSQPTDRRGTEAFF. The complete variable domain, with remaining parts taken from reference TRBV19 and TRBJ1-1, reads DGGITQSPKYLFRKEGQNVTLSCEQNLNHDAMYWYRQDPGQGLRLIYYSQIVNDFQKGDIAEGYSVSREKKESFPLTVTSAQKNPTAFYLCASSQPTDRRGTEAFFGQGTRLTVV.